The next 15 T cell receptor beta chains were all read from a single sample in a study of technical replicates of blood from a handful of donors. Clones were sequenced by immunoSEQ multiplex PCR, and TCRdb holds only the in-frame ones, with some missing. The sample lists more than 90,000 clones; almost 96% were seen once. The source material was T cells isolated from PBMCs. The receptor set was obtained from a human donor in good health.

J is TRBJ2-1 and V is TRBV18; 7 bases agree with TRBD1. Germline CDR1 reads KGHSH; CDR2 reads LQKENI. The J segment lost 0 bases and the V segment lost 2 bases, leaving 13 bases of the junction unmatched. This CDR3 has 19 residues. CDR3: CASSPVRQGLTPSYNEQFF. In DNA form, the CDR3 reads TGTGCCAGCTCACCAGTCAGACAGGGTCTAACGCCCTCCTACAATGAGCAGTTCTTC.

This chain connects TRBV6-4 to TRBJ1-2, with D unclear. Germline V lookup: CDR1 MRHNA, CDR2 SNTAGT. With 4 bases removed from V and 4 bases from J, the gap between germline ends came to 10 bases. This CDR3 comprises 13 residues. The CDR3 here is CASSGPGVYGYTF. The CDR3 region has the DNA TGTGCCAGCAGTGGGCCCGGGGTCTATGGCTACACCTTC.

The chain has TRBV27 and TRBJ2-1; 10 bases are a match to TRBD2. The CDR3 totals 15 residues. CDR1 is MNHEY, CDR2 SMNVEV, per germline (reference sequence). Trimming cost V 7 bases and J 8 bases; bases outside gene matches: 11. The CDR3 is CASTPSLAGVDEQFF. CDR3 sequence (DNA): TGTGCCAGCACCCCATCTCTAGCGGGGGTGGATGAGCAGTTCTTC.

Turning to this clone: At the DNA level, this CDR3 is encoded by other sequences in the same sample as well. V is TRBV28 and J is TRBJ2-5; 9 positions agree with TRBD1. The ends lost 3 bases at V and 3 bases at J; junction bases unmatched: 8. This CDR3 has 16 amino acids. The germline CDR1 and CDR2 sequences are MDHEN and SYDVKM. In nucleotides, the CDR3 is TGTGCCAGCAGTTTGGCGGGGACAGGGAGGAAAGAGACCCAGTACTTC. It encodes CASSLAGTGRKETQYF.

The chain is built from TRBV7-6 and TRBJ2-1, with unresolved D. The CDR3 is made up of 13 amino acids. Germline V gene data show CDR1 as SGHVS and CDR2 as FNYEAQ. V lost 5 bases and J 8 bases, leaving 13 bases between the germline ends. The CDR3 DNA sequence: TGTGCCAGCAGCACACTGTTAGCACATGAGCAGTTCTTC. It is translated as CASSTLLAHEQFF.

This sequence joins TRBV9 and TRBJ1-2; no clear D. Looked up from germline, CDR1 is SGDLS and CDR2 is YYNGEE. Trimming removed 0 bases at V and 2 bases at J, with 8 bases between. The CDR3 consists of 14 residues. The CDR3 region has the DNA TGTGCCAGCAGCGTAGGGTCAGGAAACTATGGCTACACCTTC. Translation: CASSVGSGNYGYTF.

This CDR3 is CASSPGQANYEQYF. CDR3 coding DNA: TGTGCCAGCAGCCCGGGACAGGCAAACTACGAGCAGTACTTC. V gene TRBV28 combines with J gene TRBJ2-7, with TRBD1 identical over 8 bases. Germline assignment: CDR1 MDHEN and CDR2 SYDVKM. J was trimmed by 3 bases and V by 6 bases; bases with no gene match: 7. The CDR3 is 14 amino acids.

The chain links TRBV5-5 to TRBJ1-2; D is perhaps TRBD1 (6 bases). Germline V gene lookup returns CDR1 SGHKS and CDR2 YYEKEE (reference sequence). The CDR3 runs to 14 residues. The V end was cut by 0 bases, the J end by 8 bases, with 14 bases between. In nucleotides, the CDR3 is TGTGCCAGCAGCTTGGCCGGAACAGGGTTGGGCTACACCTTC. Its translation is CASSLAGTGLGYTF.

The rearrangement joins TRBV5-1 to TRBJ2-5; weak D call: TRBD2 (6 bases). There are 15 residues in the CDR3. V lost 0 bases and J 4 bases, leaving 13 bases between the germline ends. CDR1 is SGHRS and CDR2 is YFSETQ in the germline V gene. DNA for the CDR3: TGCGCCAGCAGCTTGGCCGGGGGAGGTGGAGAGACCCAGTACTTC. Translation gives CASSLAGGGGETQYF. The whole variable domain, filled in from reference TRBV5-1 and TRBJ2-5, reads KAGVTQTPRYLIKTRGQQVTLSCSPISGHRSVSWYQQTPGQGLQFLFEYFSETQRNKGNFPGRFSGRQFSNSRSEMNVSTLELGDSALYLCASSLAGGGGETQYFGPGTRLLVL.

V and J are TRBV4-1 and TRBJ2-3; 8 bases agree with TRBD2. Germline assignment: CDR1 MGHRA and CDR2 YSYEKL. CDR3 length equals 16 residues. V shed 0 bases and J 7 bases; nucleotides not matched to a gene: 9. The CDR3 DNA sequence: TGCGCCAGCAGCCAAGATCGACGGGAGGGATTCAATACGCAGTATTTT. Translating gives CASSQDRREGFNTQYF.

The chain has TRBV4-1 and TRBJ2-1, with 14 bases that match TRBD2. CDR3 length equals 19 residues. Germline V gene lookup returns CDR1 MGHRA and CDR2 YSYEKL. The V gene end was trimmed by 3 bases and the J gene end by 7 bases; junction bases not matched to a gene: 14. The CDR3, as DNA: TGCGCCAGCAGCCAGCTCATTTTAGGACTAGCGGGAGGTAAAAATGAGCAGTTCTTC. Amino acid sequence: CASSQLILGLAGGKNEQFF.

This chain connects TRBV5-6 to TRBJ2-3, with D hard to call. V dropped 4 bases and J dropped 0 bases, with 9 bases sitting between them. Per germline, CDR1 SGHDT and CDR2 YYEEEE. CDR3 size: 14 residues. DNA for the CDR3: TGTGCCAGCAGCGGGCCAGGCAGCACAGATACGCAGTATTTT. It encodes CASSGPGSTDTQYF.

The table lists this clone with a count of one. In DNA form, the CDR3 reads TGTGCCAGCTCCCAGGGGGTGGACTACGAGCAGTACTTC. It specifies CASSQGVDYEQYF. This rearrangement joins TRBV18 to TRBJ2-7; the match to TRBD1 covers 7 bases. V shed 6 bases, J shed 3 bases, and the junction held 5 bases outside the gene matches. Germline V gene data show CDR1 as KGHSH and CDR2 as LQKENI. The CDR3 runs 13 residues.

The chain recombines TRBV19 with TRBJ2-3; 8 bases are a match to TRBD2. The trim removed 1 base at V and 2 bases at J, leaving 5 bases unmatched. Germline assignment: CDR1 LNHDA and CDR2 SQIVND (reference sequence). This CDR3 has 16 amino acids. For the CDR3, the DNA is TGTGCCAGTAGTATAGCGGGAGGGGCTTTCACAGATACGCAGTATTTT. It encodes CASSIAGGAFTDTQYF.

The chain recombines TRBV10-3 with TRBJ1-5; 7 nucleotides agree with TRBD1. This CDR3 spans 15 amino acids. Germline V gives CDR1 ENHRY, CDR2 SYGVKD. J lost 2 bases, V lost 3 bases, and 4 bases had no gene match. CDR3 amino acids: CAISDPGQGNQPQHF. CDR3 nucleotides: TGTGCCATCAGTGACCCCGGACAGGGCAATCAGCCCCAGCATTTT.